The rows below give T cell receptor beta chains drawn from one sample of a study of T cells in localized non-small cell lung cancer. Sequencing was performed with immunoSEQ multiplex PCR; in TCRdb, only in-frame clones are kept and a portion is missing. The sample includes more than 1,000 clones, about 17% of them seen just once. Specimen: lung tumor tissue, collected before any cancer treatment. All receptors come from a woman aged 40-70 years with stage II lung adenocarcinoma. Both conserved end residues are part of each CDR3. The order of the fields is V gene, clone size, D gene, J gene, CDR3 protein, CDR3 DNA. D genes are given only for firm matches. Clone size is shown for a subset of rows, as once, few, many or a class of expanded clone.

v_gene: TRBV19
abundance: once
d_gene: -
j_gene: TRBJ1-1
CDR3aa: CASSKTGSAEAFF
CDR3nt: TGTGCCAGTAGTAAAACAGGGTCAGCTGAAGCTTTCTTT

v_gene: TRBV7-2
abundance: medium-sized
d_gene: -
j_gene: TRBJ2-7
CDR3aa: CASSFAGAHEQYF
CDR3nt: TGTGCCAGCAGCTTTGCAGGGGCCCACGAGCAGTACTTC

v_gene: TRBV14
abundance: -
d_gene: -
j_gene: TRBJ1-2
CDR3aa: CASSRVPTASLYGYTF
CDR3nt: TGTGCCAGCAGCCGTGTCCCTACCGCGTCACTCTATGGCTACACCTTC

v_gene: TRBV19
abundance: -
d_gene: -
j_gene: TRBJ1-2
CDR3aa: CASSVEGNYGYTF
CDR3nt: TGTGCCAGTAGTGTAGAGGGAAACTATGGCTACACCTTC

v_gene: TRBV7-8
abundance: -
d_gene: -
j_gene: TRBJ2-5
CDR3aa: CASSLGQQETQYF
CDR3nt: TGTGCCAGCAGCTTAGGGCAGCAAGAGACCCAGTACTTC

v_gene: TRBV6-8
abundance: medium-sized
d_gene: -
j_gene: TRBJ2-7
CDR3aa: CASSYSKDFEQYF
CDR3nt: TGTGCCAGCAGTTACTCTAAGGATTTCGAGCAGTACTTC

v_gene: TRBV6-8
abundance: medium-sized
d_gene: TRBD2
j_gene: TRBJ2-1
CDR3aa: CASSRPRGAGIYNEQFF
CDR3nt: TGTGCCAGCAGCCGCCCAAGGGGAGCGGGAATCTACAATGAGCAGTTCTTC

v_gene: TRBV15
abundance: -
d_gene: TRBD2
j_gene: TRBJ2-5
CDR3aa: CATSSRGAGSGLQETQYF
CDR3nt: TGTGCCACCAGCTCCCGGGGAGCGGGGAGTGGGCTTCAAGAGACCCAGTACTTC

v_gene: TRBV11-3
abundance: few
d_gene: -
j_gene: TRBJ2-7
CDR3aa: CASSPQSGGRYEQYF
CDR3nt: TGTGCCAGCAGCCCACAATCCGGGGGAAGGTACGAGCAGTACTTC

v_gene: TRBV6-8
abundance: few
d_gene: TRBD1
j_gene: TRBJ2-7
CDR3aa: CASSEDRGSPREQYF
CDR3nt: TGTGCCAGCAGTGAGGACAGGGGGTCCCCCCGCGAGCAGTACTTC

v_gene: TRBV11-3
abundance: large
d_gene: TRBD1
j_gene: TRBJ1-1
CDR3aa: CASSLTGGGSLGTEAFF
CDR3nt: TGTGCCAGCAGCTTAACAGGGGGAGGGAGTCTGGGCACTGAAGCTTTCTTT

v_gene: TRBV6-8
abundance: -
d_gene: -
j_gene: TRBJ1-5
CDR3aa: CASSRLNSQPQHF
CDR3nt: TGTGCCAGCAGCCGGCTTAATTCTCAGCCCCAGCATTTT

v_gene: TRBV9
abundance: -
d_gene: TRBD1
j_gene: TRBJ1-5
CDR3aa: CASSTAGQSNQPQHF
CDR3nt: TGTGCCAGCAGCACAGCGGGACAGAGCAATCAGCCCCAGCATTTT

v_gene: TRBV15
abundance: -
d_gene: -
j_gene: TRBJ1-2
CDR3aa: CATRRPGGVVPYGYTF
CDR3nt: TGTGCCACCAGACGACCGGGAGGGGTAGTTCCCTATGGCTACACCTTC

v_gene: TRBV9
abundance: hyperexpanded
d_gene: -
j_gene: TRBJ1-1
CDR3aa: CASSVDSTEAFF
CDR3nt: TGTGCCAGCAGCGTCGATTCGACTGAAGCTTTCTTT

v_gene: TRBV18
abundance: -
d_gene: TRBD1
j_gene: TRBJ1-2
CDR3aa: CASSPKDAGTGLGYGYTF
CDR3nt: TGTGCCAGCTCACCCAAGGATGCCGGGACAGGCCTTGGATATGGCTACACCTTC

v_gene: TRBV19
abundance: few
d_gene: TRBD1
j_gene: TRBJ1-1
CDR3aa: CASSIGARDRDLKAFF
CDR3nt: TGTGCCAGTAGTATAGGCGCCCGGGACAGGGACTTGAAGGCTTTCTTT

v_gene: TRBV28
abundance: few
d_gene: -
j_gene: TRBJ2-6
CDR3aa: CASSLGGVNVLTF
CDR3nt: TGTGCCAGCAGTTTGGGGGGCGTCAACGTCCTGACTTTC

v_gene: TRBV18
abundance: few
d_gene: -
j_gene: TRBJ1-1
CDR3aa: CASSEMGETEAFF
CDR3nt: TGTGCCAGCTCAGAAATGGGGGAAACTGAAGCTTTCTTT

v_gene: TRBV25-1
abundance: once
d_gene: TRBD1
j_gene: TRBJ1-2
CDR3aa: CASSELGDRGRVAF
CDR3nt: TGTGCCAGCAGTGAATTAGGGGACAGGGGCCGGGTGGCCTTC

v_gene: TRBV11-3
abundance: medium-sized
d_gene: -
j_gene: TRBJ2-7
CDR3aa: CASSLWWSGREQYF
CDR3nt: TGTGCCAGCAGCTTGTGGTGGTCGGGGAGGGAGCAGTACTTC

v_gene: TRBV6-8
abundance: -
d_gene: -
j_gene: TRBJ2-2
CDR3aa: CASSVGGDTGELFF
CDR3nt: TGTGCCAGCAGTGTAGGAGGTGACACCGGGGAGCTGTTTTTT

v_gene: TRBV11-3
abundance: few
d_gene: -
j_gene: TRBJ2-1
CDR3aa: CASSATRLRYEQFF
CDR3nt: TGTGCCAGCAGCGCCACCAGACTACGCTATGAGCAGTTCTTC

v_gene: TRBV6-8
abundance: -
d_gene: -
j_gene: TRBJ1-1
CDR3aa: CASSYSPQGTEAFF
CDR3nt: TGTGCCAGCAGTTACTCACCGCAGGGGACTGAAGCTTTCTTT

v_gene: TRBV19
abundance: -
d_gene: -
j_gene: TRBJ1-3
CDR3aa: CASTPDRASGNTIYF
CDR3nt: TGTGCCAGTACCCCAGACAGAGCCTCTGGAAACACCATATATTTT

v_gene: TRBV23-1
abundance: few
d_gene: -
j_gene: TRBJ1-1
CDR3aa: CASSQSSNTEAFF
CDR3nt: TGCGCCAGCAGTCAATCGTCGAACACTGAAGCTTTCTTT

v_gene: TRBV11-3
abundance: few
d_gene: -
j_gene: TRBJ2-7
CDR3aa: CASSFAGSPTYEQYF
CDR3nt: TGTGCCAGCAGCTTCGCCGGGAGTCCGACCTACGAGCAGTACTTC

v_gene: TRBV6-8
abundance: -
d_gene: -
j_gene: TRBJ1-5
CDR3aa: CASSPRGDQPQHF
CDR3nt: TGTGCCAGCAGCCCCCGGGGGGATCAGCCCCAGCATTTT

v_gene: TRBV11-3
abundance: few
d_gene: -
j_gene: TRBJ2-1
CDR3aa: CASSFLDSGAFEQFF
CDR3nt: TGTGCCAGCAGCTTCCTAGACTCCGGGGCATTTGAGCAGTTCTTC

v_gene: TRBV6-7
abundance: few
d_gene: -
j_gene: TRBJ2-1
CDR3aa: CASRERNEQFF
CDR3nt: TGTGCCAGCAGGGAACGGAATGAGCAGTTCTTC

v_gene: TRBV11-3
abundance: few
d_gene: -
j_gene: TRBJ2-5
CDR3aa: CASSLERAGWEAQYF
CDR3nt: TGTGCCAGCAGCTTAGAGAGGGCAGGGTGGGAGGCCCAGTACTTC